The T cell receptor (beta chain) under discussion was sequenced for a study of OX40 agonist ivuxolimab in advanced cancers. The CDR3 runs to 13 residues. Per the germline V gene, CDR1 is GTSNPN and CDR2 is SVGIG (reference sequence). Data came from immunoSEQ multiplex PCR; TCRdb stores just in-frame clones and leaves some out. The data show 90,000 to 150,000 clones, roughly nine tenths seen once. The rearrangement links TRBV30 to TRBJ2-2; 8 bases map to TRBD1. This clonotype was sampled from an adult with an advanced solid tumor such as melanoma, head and neck, liver or kidney cancer. The specimen comprised CD4+ or CD8+ T cells sorted from blood, sampled in a trial of the OX40 agonist ivuxolimab. CDR3 in amino acids: CGAGGSWAGELFF. DNA for the CDR3: TGTGGGGCAGGGGGCTCTTGGGCCGGGGAGCTGTTTTTT.